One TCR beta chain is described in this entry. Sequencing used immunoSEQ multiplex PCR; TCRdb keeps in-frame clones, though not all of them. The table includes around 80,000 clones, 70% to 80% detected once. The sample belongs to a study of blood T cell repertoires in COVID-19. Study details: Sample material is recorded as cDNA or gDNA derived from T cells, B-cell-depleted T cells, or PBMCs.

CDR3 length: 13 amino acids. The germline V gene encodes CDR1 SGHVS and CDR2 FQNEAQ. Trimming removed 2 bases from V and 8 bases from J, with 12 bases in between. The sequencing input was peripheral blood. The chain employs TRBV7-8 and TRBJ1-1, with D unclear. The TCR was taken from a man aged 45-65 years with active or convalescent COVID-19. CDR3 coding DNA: TGTGCCAGCAGCTTACGGGAGCGTCGAGAAGCTTTCTTT. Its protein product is CASSLRERREAFF.